This TCR beta chain emerged from a study of OX40 agonist ivuxolimab in advanced cancers. About the study: Patients in dose escalation had liver, melanoma, kidney or head and neck cancers.

The timepoints at which blood was sampled were baseline, cycle 4 day 1, and cycle 7 day 1. With respect to this clone: Its antigen is not identified.

Study-level results: Still undetermined is the antigen specificity of the expanded peripheral T cells.

Sequenced by immunoSEQ multiplex PCR; TCRdb stores in-frame clones only, minus some. This table holds tens of thousands of clones, more than 85% found once. Trimming took off 1 base at V and 5 bases at J, with 14 bases between the two ends. This CDR3 is 15 amino acids long. The V call is TRBV5-7, the J call TRBJ2-3, with D tentatively TRBD1 (5 bases). TRBV5-7 has ORF status, its function being uncertain. The receptor comes from an adult with an advanced solid tumor such as melanoma, head and neck, liver or kidney cancer. The sequencing here drew on CD4+ or CD8+ T cells sorted from blood, taken in a trial of the OX40 agonist ivuxolimab. CDR3: CASSLYRGEEDTQYF. The CDR3 DNA sequence: TGTGCCAGCAGCTTGTATAGGGGCGAGGAAGATACGCAGTATTTT.